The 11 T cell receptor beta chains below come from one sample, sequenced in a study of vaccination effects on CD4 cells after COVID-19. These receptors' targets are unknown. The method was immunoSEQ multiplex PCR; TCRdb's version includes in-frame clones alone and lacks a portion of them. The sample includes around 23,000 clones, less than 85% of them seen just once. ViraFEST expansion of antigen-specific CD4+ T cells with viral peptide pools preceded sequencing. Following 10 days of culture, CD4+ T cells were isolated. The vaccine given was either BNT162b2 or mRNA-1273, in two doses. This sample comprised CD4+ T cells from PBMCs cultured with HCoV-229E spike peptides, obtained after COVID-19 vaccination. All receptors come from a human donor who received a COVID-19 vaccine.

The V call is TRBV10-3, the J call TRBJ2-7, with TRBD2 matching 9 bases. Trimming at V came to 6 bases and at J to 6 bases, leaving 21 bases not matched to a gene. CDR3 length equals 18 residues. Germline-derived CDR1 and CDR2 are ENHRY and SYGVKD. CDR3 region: CAIRVRAGREGLGGEQYF. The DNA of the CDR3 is TGTGCCATCAGGGTCCGGGCTGGGCGGGAGGGCCTAGGGGGCGAGCAGTACTTC.

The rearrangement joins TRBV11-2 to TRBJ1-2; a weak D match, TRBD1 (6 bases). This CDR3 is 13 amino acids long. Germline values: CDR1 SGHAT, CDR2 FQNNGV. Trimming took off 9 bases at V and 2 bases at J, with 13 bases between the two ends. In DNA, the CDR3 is TGTGCCAGTAAGCGGGGGGGCAACTATGGCTACACCTTC. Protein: CASKRGGNYGYTF.

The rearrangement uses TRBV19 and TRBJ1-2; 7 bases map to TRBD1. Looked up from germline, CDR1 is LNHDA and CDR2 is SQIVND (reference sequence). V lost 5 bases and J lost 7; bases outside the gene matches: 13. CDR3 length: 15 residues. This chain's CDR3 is CASSLPGGASSGYTF. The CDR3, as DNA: TGTGCCAGTAGTCTCCCAGGGGGAGCCTCTAGTGGCTACACCTTC.

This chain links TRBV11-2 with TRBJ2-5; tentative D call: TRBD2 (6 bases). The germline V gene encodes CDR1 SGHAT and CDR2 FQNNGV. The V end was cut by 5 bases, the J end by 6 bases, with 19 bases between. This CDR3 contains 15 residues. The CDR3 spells CASSQDVQAGKTQYF. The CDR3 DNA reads TGTGCCAGCAGCCAAGACGTCCAGGCGGGGAAGACCCAGTACTTC.

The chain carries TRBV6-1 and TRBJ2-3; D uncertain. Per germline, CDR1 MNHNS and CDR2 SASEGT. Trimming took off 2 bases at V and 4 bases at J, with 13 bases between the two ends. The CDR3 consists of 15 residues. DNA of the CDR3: TGTGCCAGCAGTGAATCCCCCCAGTGGGCAGATACGCAGTATTTT. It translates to CASSESPQWADTQYF.

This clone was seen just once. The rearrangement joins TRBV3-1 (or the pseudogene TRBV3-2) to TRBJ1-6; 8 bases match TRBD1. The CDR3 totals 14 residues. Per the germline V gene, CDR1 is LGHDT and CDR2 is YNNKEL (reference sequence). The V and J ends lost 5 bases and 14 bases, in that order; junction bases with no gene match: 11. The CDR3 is CASSSAGTGGALHF. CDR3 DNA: TGTGCCAGCAGCTCAGCCGGGACAGGCGGGGCCCTCCACTTT.

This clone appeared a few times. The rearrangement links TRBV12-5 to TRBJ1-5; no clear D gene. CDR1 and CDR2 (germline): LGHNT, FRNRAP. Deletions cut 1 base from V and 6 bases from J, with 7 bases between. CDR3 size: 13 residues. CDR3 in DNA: TGTGCTAGTGGTTTGGATTGGGGTCAGCCCCAGCATTTT. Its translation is CASGLDWGQPQHF.

This CDR3 is CSVKGGTGGQPQHF. CDR3 DNA sequence: TGCAGCGTGAAAGGGGGCACAGGAGGTCAGCCCCAGCATTTT. The rearrangement joins TRBV29-1 to TRBJ1-5; TRBD1 agrees at 7 bases. The CDR3 has 14 residues. Germline CDR1 is SQVTM and CDR2 is ANQGSEA. J gave up 6 bases and V 6 bases, and 11 bases lay outside the gene matches.

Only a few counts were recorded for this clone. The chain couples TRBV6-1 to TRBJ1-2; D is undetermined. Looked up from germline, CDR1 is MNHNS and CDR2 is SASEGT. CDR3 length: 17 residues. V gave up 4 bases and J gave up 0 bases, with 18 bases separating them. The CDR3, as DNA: TGTGCCAGCAGTGGCCCGGGATCTGGGAAAGCTAACTATGGCTACACCTTC. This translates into CASSGPGSGKANYGYTF.

The CDR3 coding sequence is TGTGCCAGCAGTTACAGTGGGCACACCGGTGAAAAACTGTTTTTT. It is translated as CASSYSGHTGEKLFF. The chain links TRBV6-5 to TRBJ1-4; D uncertain. This CDR3 region has 15 residues. The V end was cut by 2 bases, the J end by 7 bases, with 14 bases between. Germline V gene sequence: CDR1 MNHEY, CDR2 SVGAGI.

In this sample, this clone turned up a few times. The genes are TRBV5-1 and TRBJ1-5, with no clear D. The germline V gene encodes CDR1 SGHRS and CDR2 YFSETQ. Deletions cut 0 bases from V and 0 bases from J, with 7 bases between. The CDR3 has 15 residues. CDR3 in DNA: TGCGCCAGCAGCTTGGGCGGTGTTAGCAATCAGCCCCAGCATTTT. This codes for CASSLGGVSNQPQHF.